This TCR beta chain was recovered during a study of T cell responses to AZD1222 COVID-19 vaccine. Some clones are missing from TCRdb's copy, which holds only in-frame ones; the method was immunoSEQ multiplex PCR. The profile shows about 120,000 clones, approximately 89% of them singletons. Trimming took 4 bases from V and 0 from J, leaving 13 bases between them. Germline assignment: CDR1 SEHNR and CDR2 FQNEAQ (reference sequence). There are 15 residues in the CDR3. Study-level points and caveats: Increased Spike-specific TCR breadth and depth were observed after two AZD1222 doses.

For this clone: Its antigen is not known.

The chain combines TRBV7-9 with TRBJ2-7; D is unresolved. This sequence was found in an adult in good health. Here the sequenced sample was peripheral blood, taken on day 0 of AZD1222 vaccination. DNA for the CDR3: TGTGCCAGCAGCTCGCGAACCGGGCACTCCTACGAGCAGTACTTC. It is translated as CASSSRTGHSYEQYF.